Listed below are T cell receptor beta chains from one sample, sequenced in a study of blood T cell repertoires in COVID-19. Profiling relied on immunoSEQ multiplex PCR, and the TCRdb table lists in-frame clones only, not all of them. The data contain more than 300,000 clones, roughly 86% of them seen just once; the ten biggest clones take up roughly a tenth. Sequencing input: PBMCs or T cells enriched from blood (not recorded which). Every receptor here comes from a woman aged 25 to 39 who had recovered from COVID-19. The CDR3 runs from the conserved cysteine through the conserved F or W. The D gene is left open where the match is weak. Expanded clones get a size class; other rows say once, few or many, or leave the size out.

size | J | D | V | DNA | CDR3
NA | TRBJ1-3 | NA | TRBV7-6 | TGTGCCAGCAGCTACTATGGGGCAGCTAATGGAAACACCATATATTTT | CASSYYGAANGNTIYF
NA | TRBJ1-2 | NA | TRBV19 | TGTGCCAGTAGAGACAGGCTCAGAGGCGGTGGCTACACCTTC | CASRDRLRGGGYTF
few | TRBJ2-1 | TRBD2 | TRBV7-9 | TGTGCCAGCAGCTTTTACTGGGAGGGCCGCAATGAGCAGTTCTTC | CASSFYWEGRNEQFF
NA | TRBJ1-6 | NA | TRBV30 | TGTGCCTGGAGGGTACCAGGGAATTCACCCCTCCACTTT | CAWRVPGNSPLHF
NA | TRBJ2-2 | NA | TRBV9 | TGTGCCAGCAGCAACAGGCCCAAGGGCACCGGGGAGCTGTTTTTT | CASSNRPKGTGELFF
NA | TRBJ1-1 | NA | TRBV18 | TGTGCCAGCTCACCAAGGACAGACCTAGACACTGAAGCTTTCTTT | CASSPRTDLDTEAFF
once | TRBJ2-7 | TRBD1 | TRBV7-9 | TGTGCCAGCAGCTTAGTGGAACAGGGGGCGGGCGAGCAGTACTTC | CASSLVEQGAGEQYF
few | TRBJ2-5 | NA | TRBV9 | TGTGCCAGCAGCGTAGCGGCATCAGGAGGCGGGACCCAGTACTTC | CASSVAASGGGTQYF
few | TRBJ1-2 | NA | TRBV7-2 | TGTGCCAGCAGAATCCCCGGGGGAGGTGGCTACACCTTC | CASRIPGGGGYTF
NA | TRBJ2-7 | TRBD2 | TRBV27 | TGTGCCAGCAGTTTCTCCTGGGTGGCGGGAGGGCCGTTGGAGCAGTACTTC | CASSFSWVAGGPLEQYF
NA | TRBJ2-7 | TRBD2 | TRBV3-1/TRBV3-2 | TGTGCCAGCAGCCGCGTTGGGACTAGCGGGATTCAGTACTTC | CASSRVGTSGIQYF
NA | TRBJ2-1 | NA | TRBV19 | TGTGCCAGTAGCCGCCGGCGGGATGAGCAGTTCTTC | CASSRRRDEQFF
NA | TRBJ1-1 | TRBD1 | TRBV29-1 | TGCAGCCCCTCTCGGGCAGGGGGTGAAGCTTTCTTT | CSPSRAGGEAFF
NA | TRBJ2-5 | TRBD2 | TRBV18 | TGTGCCAGCTCACCATTCGCCGGGACTAGTGAAGAGACCCAGTACTTC | CASSPFAGTSEETQYF
NA | TRBJ2-5 | TRBD2 | TRBV30 | TGTGCCTGGAGCCCTGGGACTAGCGGGAAAGAGACCCAGTACTTC | CAWSPGTSGKETQYF
NA | TRBJ2-1 | TRBD2 | TRBV10-3 | TGTGCCATCAGTGAGTCAAGAGCGGGAGGGTGGAATGAGCAGTTCTTC | CAISESRAGGWNEQFF
NA | TRBJ2-7 | TRBD1 | TRBV27 | TGTGCCAGCAGTTTTACCCTCCGGACAGGGTTGGGGAACGAGCAGTACTTC | CASSFTLRTGLGNEQYF
NA | TRBJ2-6 | NA | TRBV7-2 | TGTGCCAGCAGCCAAGGGGAGAGGGGAGGCTCTGGGGCCAACGTCCTGACTTTC | CASSQGERGGSGANVLTF